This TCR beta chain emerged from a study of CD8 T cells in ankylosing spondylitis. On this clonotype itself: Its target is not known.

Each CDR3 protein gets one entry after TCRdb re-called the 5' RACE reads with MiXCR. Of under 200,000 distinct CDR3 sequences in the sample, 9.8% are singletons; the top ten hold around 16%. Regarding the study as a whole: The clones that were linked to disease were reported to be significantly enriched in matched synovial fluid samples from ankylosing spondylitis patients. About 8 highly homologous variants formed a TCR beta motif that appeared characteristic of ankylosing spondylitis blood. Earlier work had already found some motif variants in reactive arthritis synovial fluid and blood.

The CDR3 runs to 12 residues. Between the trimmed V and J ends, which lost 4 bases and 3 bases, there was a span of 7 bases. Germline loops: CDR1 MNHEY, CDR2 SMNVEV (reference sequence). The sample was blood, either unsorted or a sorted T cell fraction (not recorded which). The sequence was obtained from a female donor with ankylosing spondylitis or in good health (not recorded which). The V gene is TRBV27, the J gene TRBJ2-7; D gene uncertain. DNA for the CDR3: TGTGCCAGCAGTTCCTTCGACTACGAGCAGTACTTC. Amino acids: CASSSFDYEQYF.